This T cell receptor (beta chain) was sequenced in a study of blood T cell repertoires in COVID-19. Study details: Spain, Italy and the United States supplied samples that represented acute and convalescent COVID-19. From T cells, B-cell-depleted T cells, or PBMCs came the material, which was cDNA or gDNA.

Losses at the gene ends were 5 bases for V and 11 bases for J; bases not matched to a gene: 3. CDR3 size: 11 residues. Germline V gene lookup returns CDR1 MNHEY and CDR2 SMNVEV (reference sequence). Participant reports of clinical history set cohort assignment. Authors' data handling: Scientists estimated how many nucleated cells there were by amplifying reference gene primers. Sequencing used immunoSEQ multiplex PCR; TCRdb keeps in-frame clones, though not all of them. That table furnishes V, J and clone size, whereas the DNA furnished D and trimming. The table shows approximately 300,000 clones, with about 90% occurring only once.

This TCR was sampled from a woman aged 25 to 39 who had recovered from COVID-19. The specimen was PBMCs or T cells enriched from blood (not recorded which). The J gene is TRBJ1-1, the V gene TRBV27; 9 positions match TRBD1. CDR3 sequence (DNA): TGTGCCAGCAGTAACAGGGGGCACGCTTTCTTT. Translation: CASSNRGHAFF.